This is a list of T cell receptor beta chains from one sample in a study of response to subunit inactivated influenza vaccine. TCRdb reanalysed the RT-PCR reads using MiXCR and keeps one entry per CDR3 protein. The sample includes over 150,000 distinct CDR3 sequences, approximately 12% seen only once; the top ten take 35% to 40%. Sequencing was performed on CD8+ T cells sorted from PBMCs, taken about 24 months after vaccination. The receptors stem from a man aged 50-75 years who received an inactivated influenza vaccine. The CDR3 runs from the conserved cysteine through the conserved F or W. D genes are given only for firm matches. Rows give clone size only sometimes, using once, few, many, or a class for an expanded clone.

d_call j_call clone_size v_call cdr3_aa cdr3_nt
NA TRBJ1-1 few TRBV15 CATRVGTEAFF TGTGCCACCAGGGTGGGAACTGAAGCTTTCTTT
TRBD2 TRBJ2-1 few TRBV10-3 CAVGASGNRGEQFF TGTGCCGTCGGGGCTAGCGGGAACCGAGGTGAGCAGTTCTTC
TRBD1 TRBJ2-1 few TRBV12-3/TRBV12-4 CASTQGAGEQFF TGTGCCAGCACCCAGGGGGCCGGTGAGCAGTTCTTC
TRBD2 TRBJ2-3 NA TRBV3-1 CASSQQDGLANTDTQYF TGTGCCAGCAGCCAACAAGATGGACTAGCCAACACAGATACGCAGTATTTT
TRBD2 TRBJ2-7 NA TRBV23-1 CASHLRGRSGMISYEQYF TGCGCCAGCCACCTTAGAGGGCGGAGCGGGATGATATCCTACGAGCAGTACTTC
NA TRBJ1-6 many TRBV11-2 CASSADRSSHSPLHF TGTGCCAGCAGCGCCGACAGGAGCTCCCATTCACCCCTCCACTTT
NA TRBJ2-2 NA TRBV9 CASSGAGANTGELFF TGTGCCAGCAGCGGGGCCGGAGCGAACACCGGGGAGCTGTTTTTT
NA TRBJ2-3 few TRBV29-1 CSVEKGDEDTQYF TGCAGCGTTGAAAAGGGGGATGAGGATACGCAGTATTTT
TRBD2 TRBJ2-5 NA TRBV28 CASSLLAVEQETQYF TGTGCCAGCAGTTTACTAGCGGTCGAACAAGAGACCCAGTACTTC
NA TRBJ2-3 many TRBV14 CASSQVARGSLNTQYF TGTGCCAGCAGCCAAGTCGCCAGAGGATCGTTGAATACGCAGTATTTT
NA TRBJ1-1 NA TRBV4-2 CASSQGPGLSGTEAFF TGTGCCAGCAGCCAAGGTCCGGGCCTATCAGGCACTGAAGCTTTCTTT
NA TRBJ2-1 NA TRBV7-6 CASSLPTPAVSDEQFF TGTGCCAGCAGCCTCCCGACTCCGGCAGTTAGCGATGAGCAGTTCTTC
TRBD2 TRBJ2-3 few TRBV5-6 CASSPLSGLATYTQYF TGTGCCAGCAGCCCTCTTTCCGGACTAGCGACATATACGCAGTATTTT
NA TRBJ2-5 many TRBV6-5 CASSYSRETQYF TGTGCCAGCAGTTACTCTCGAGAGACCCAGTACTTC
NA TRBJ2-1 few TRBV6-5 CASSYSWGNEQFF TGTGCCAGCAGTTACTCGTGGGGTAATGAGCAGTTCTTC
TRBD1 TRBJ2-3 few TRBV20-1 CSARDRTTSTDTQYF TGCAGTGCAAGGGACAGGACAACTAGCACAGATACGCAGTATTTT
TRBD2 TRBJ2-1 NA TRBV29-1 CSVPSGRADEQFF TGCAGCGTTCCTAGCGGGAGGGCCGATGAGCAGTTCTTC
NA TRBJ1-1 NA TRBV4-1 CASSPQWGTEAFF TGCGCCAGCAGCCCGCAGTGGGGCACTGAAGCTTTCTTT
TRBD1 TRBJ1-5 few TRBV12-3/TRBV12-4 CASSSPTDRDGQPQHF TGTGCCAGCAGTTCACCGACGGACAGGGACGGACAGCCCCAGCATTTT
NA TRBJ1-4 NA TRBV6-5 CASSYSMSLREKLFF TGTGCCAGCAGTTACTCGATGTCTCTGAGGGAAAAACTGTTTTTT
NA TRBJ1-1 few TRBV7-9 CASSLGAVEAFF TGTGCCAGCAGCTTAGGGGCAGTTGAAGCTTTCTTT
NA TRBJ2-2 many TRBV27 CASTNTGELFF TGTGCCAGCACAAACACCGGGGAGCTGTTTTTT
TRBD1 TRBJ1-5 NA TRBV20-1 CSAWDRGFQPQHF TGCAGTGCATGGGACAGGGGATTCCAGCCCCAGCATTTT
NA TRBJ1-5 NA TRBV20-1 CSASVDSRRSNQPQHF TGCAGTGCTAGCGTGGACTCTAGAAGGAGCAATCAGCCCCAGCATTTT
TRBD2 TRBJ2-3 NA TRBV12-3/TRBV12-4 CASSPQGLATITDTQYF TGTGCCAGCAGTCCCCAGGGACTAGCTACTATCACAGATACGCAGTATTTT
NA TRBJ2-7 few TRBV15 CATSRERSSSYEQYF TGTGCCACCAGCAGAGAACGATCCAGCTCCTACGAGCAGTACTTC
TRBD2 TRBJ2-2 NA TRBV20-1 CSARGLAGVAGELFF TGCAGTGCCAGAGGACTAGCGGGAGTCGCTGGGGAGCTGTTTTTT
NA TRBJ2-1 few TRBV7-9 CASSGGGEQFF TGTGCCAGCAGCGGAGGGGGTGAGCAGTTCTTC
NA TRBJ2-3 NA TRBV7-9 CASSLLDESTDTQYF TGTGCCAGCAGCTTATTAGACGAAAGCACAGATACGCAGTATTTT
TRBD1 TRBJ2-7 few TRBV7-6 CASSSNTGGKNEQYF TGTGCCAGCAGTAGTAATACAGGGGGCAAAAACGAGCAGTACTTC
NA TRBJ2-3 NA TRBV9 CASSSRDKSTDTQYF TGTGCCAGCAGCAGCCGGGACAAGAGCACAGATACGCAGTATTTT
NA TRBJ2-3 many TRBV20-1 CSAREITDTQYF TGCAGTGCTAGAGAAATCACAGATACGCAGTATTTT